The present TCR beta chain was sequenced within a study of blood T cells in healthy people across ages (dated by TCRdb to the mid-2010s). At the level of the whole study: In model experiments, roughly one uniquely barcoded TCR beta cDNA molecule per two T cells was captured by template switching. The study analyzed two additional independent replicas of 1 million unique cDNA reads from the same blood draw for two donors, one aged 18 to 29 and one aged 80 or older. The study measured age-related changes in TCR beta repertoire diversity using deep sequencing normalized with unique cDNA molecular identifiers. The donors were split into four age groups: young (average around 15 years), middle-aged (around 37), aged (approximately 59) and long-lived (roughly 88). To avoid experimental bias, donors of different ages were randomly spread across the sequencing lanes. Study-wide findings and limitations: Since profiling was done on bulk unsorted PBMCs, naive and antigen-experienced compartments could not be conclusively compared. Donor CMV infection status was unknown, potentially confounding age-related changes in expanded clonotypes. Total diversity estimates from one million sequenced T cells were considered lower bounds and underestimates. As age increased, observed TCR beta diversity per million T cells dropped in a roughly linear way, and a significant reduction was already evident by age 40. There was a strong correlation between observed TCR beta diversity and the percentage of naive T cells measured by flow cytometry. The long-lived group showed more naive CD4+ T cells, fewer expanded clones and increased TCR diversity than the aged group, suggesting age selection.

The donors were roughly 40 Caucasian individuals from Russia, aged about 6 to 100 years, who were systemically healthy. Ten milliliters of peripheral blood were collected from each donor into EDTA-treated Vacutainer tubes. Ficoll-Paque density-gradient centrifugation was used to isolate PBMCs, with at least 6 million obtained per sample. Total RNA was extracted from PBMCs with Trizol reagent, with at least 6 micrograms obtained per sample. For every donor, an aliquot of PBMCs went through flow cytometry to measure the percentages of naive CD45RAhigh/CD27high T cells. Library creation used 5' RACE. The sequencer was an Illumina HiSeq 2500. A second PCR of 7 to 11 cycles was performed with a sample-barcoded 5' primer and a J-beta primer mix. A template-switch 5' adaptor carrying 12 random nucleotides introduced a unique molecular identifier onto each TCR beta cDNA molecule. Each sample yielded at least 2.5 million CDR3-containing paired-end reads. First-strand cDNA synthesis was performed from all RNA using the Mint cDNA synthesis kit, with priming by a TRBC-specific oligonucleotide. Following uracil-DNA glycosylase treatment, all cDNA underwent a first 18-cycle PCR with the universal primers M1SS and BC2_uni_R. The study's processing was this. Each sample was normalized by randomly selecting 1 million high-quality reads, each carrying a distinct molecular identifier. Instead of being binned into consensus sequences, reads that shared molecular identifiers were thrown out. MiTCR, set to a Q25 quality threshold and the strictest error-elimination algorithm, was used for CDR3 identification, clonotype clustering and error correction. A nonparametric unseen species model with Euler transformation was used to estimate lower-bound total TCR beta diversity. Using fastp at Q25 and MiXCR, TCRdb reprocessed the public reads and kept productive beta chains. Rows with a matching CDR3 protein are joined into one entry that keeps the most common DNA and genes. What appears here as the V and J calls and clone size reflects TCRdb's work, not the paper's. The sample contains 1.5 million to 2 million distinct CDR3 sequences, roughly 50% of them found a single time. The ten largest clones capture less than 2.5% of the sample.

As regards this clonotype: Its antigen is still unknown. No much larger clone is present one base from it, and per-base qualities are unavailable.

The receptor was isolated from a woman aged 40 to 50 in good health. Sequencing was carried out using blood.

The DNA sequence is TGTGCCACCAGCACTCGTTTCACCTACGAGCAGTACTTC. It encodes CATSTRFTYEQYF. The chain was built from TRBV15 and TRBJ2-1; the D gene is not confidently resolved. The last part of the DNA fits TRBJ2-7 better; the J call may be wrong. From the germline V gene (reference sequence), CDR1 is LNHNV and CDR2 is YYDKDF. CDR3 length: 13 amino acids, cysteine to phenylalanine. CDR3 DNA only is kept here, 39 bases in frame from base 1.